One sample yielded the 27 T cell receptor beta chains listed below, sequenced in a study of human T cells and chemical hapten exposure. The time point: patch test 1, 2 weeks after DPC sensitization. Treatment in this sample: therapeutic diphenylcyclopropenone sensitization with weekly scalp DPC. TCRdb reanalysed the RACE reads using MiXCR and keeps one entry per CDR3 protein. This table holds 370,000 or so distinct CDR3 sequences, about 4.8% found once. The input for sequencing was whole blood, taken in connection with sensitization to the hapten diphenylcyclopropenone (DPC). Receptor source: a woman between 45 and 65 years old with alopecia areata. Some clones in this sample may be carry-over from other donors' samples.

This clonotype was detected ten times or more. This chain connects TRBV4-3 to TRBJ2-1, with 7 bases lining up with TRBD2. CDR1 and CDR2 from the germline V gene are LGHNA and YSLEER. The ends lost 0 bases at V and 2 bases at J; junction bases unmatched: 13. The CDR3 covers 19 residues. The CDR3 DNA reads TGCGCCAGCAGCCAAGATAGGGAGATGGGCGGGAGTGCCTACAATGAGCAGTTCTTC. As protein: CASSQDREMGGSAYNEQFF.

This clonotype was seen only a few times. The rearrangement links TRBV12-3 or TRBV12-4 to TRBJ1-2; D gene uncertain. V gave up 2 bases and J gave up 3 bases, with 7 bases separating them. The CDR3 extends over 13 amino acids. CDR3 region: CASSLPGYYGYTF. CDR3 sequence (DNA): TGTGCCAGCAGTTTACCGGGTTACTATGGCTACACCTTC.

This clonotype was seen at least ten times. The chain uses TRBV6-2 or TRBV6-3 and TRBJ2-2; D tentatively fits TRBD1 or TRBD2 (5 bases each). CDR1 is MNHEY and CDR2 is SVGEGT in the germline V gene. The germline V and J ends were trimmed by 4 bases and 4 bases, with 13 bases remaining between them. The CDR3 spans 15 residues. CDR3 loop: CASSSPGRGTGELFF. The CDR3 region has the DNA TGTGCCAGCAGTTCGCCGGGACGGGGCACCGGGGAGCTGTTTTTT.

This clonotype showed up many times. The DNA of the CDR3 is TGTGCCAGCAGTTTATCGGCGAATGAAAAACTGTTTTTT. This translates into CASSLSANEKLFF. The chain employs TRBV27 and TRBJ1-4; no reliable D call. V lost 0 bases and J 5 bases, leaving 4 bases between the germline ends. The length of the CDR3 is 13 residues. Germline CDR1 reads MNHEY; CDR2 reads SMNVEV (reference sequence).

The table lists this clonotype with many counts. The genes are TRBV25-1 and TRBJ2-6; D is undetermined. The CDR3 runs 16 residues. V dropped 0 bases and J dropped 0 bases, with 6 bases sitting between them. Germline V gene lookup returns CDR1 MGHDK and CDR2 SYGVNS. The CDR3 loop is CASSEYSFSGANVLTF. CDR3 coding DNA: TGTGCCAGCAGTGAATATAGCTTCTCTGGGGCCAACGTCCTGACTTTC. Full variable domain (remainder filled in from reference TRBV25-1 and TRBJ2-6): EADIYQTPRYLVIGTGKKITLECSQTMGHDKMYWYQQDPGMELHLIHYSYGVNSTEKGDLSSESTVSRIRTEHFPLTLESARPSHTSQYLCASSEYSFSGANVLTFGAGSRLTVL.

This clonotype has a count of ten or more. The chain uses TRBV21-1 and TRBJ1-1; the table assigns TRBD1, which was not confirmed against the DNA. TRBV21-1 is a pseudogene. CDR3 length equals 17 residues. The CDR3 coding sequence is TGTGCCAGCAGCACCGAGTCAGGGGAACTCATGAACACTGAAGCTTTCTTT. It encodes CASSTESGELMNTEAFF.

This clonotype occurred many times. The J gene is TRBJ1-1, the V gene TRBV6-1, with D unresolved. V shed 9 bases and J shed 0 bases, with 8 bases lying between them. This CDR3 comprises 12 residues. Germline V gene data show CDR1 as MNHNS and CDR2 as SASEGT. CDR3 sequence: CASTLMNTEAFF. CDR3 bases: TGTGCCAGTACACTCATGAACACTGAAGCTTTCTTT.

The chain combines TRBV6-5 with TRBJ2-7, with 8 bases lining up with TRBD1. Germline-derived CDR1 and CDR2 are MNHEY and SVGAGI. The CDR3 length is 14 residues. Unmatched junction bases numbered 11, after V lost 6 bases and J lost 7 bases. CDR3 nucleotides: TGTGCCAGCAGGGCTGGACAGGGCCATCGAGAGCAGTACTTC. Protein product: CASRAGQGHREQYF.

On this clonotype: Given a much more abundant clone one base away, this may be a read error. The conserved phenylalanine or tryptophan is not found at the CDR3 terminus, so this likely reflects a read error. This chain connects TRBV15 to TRBJ1-2, with D possibly TRBD1 on 6 matching bases. Per germline, CDR1 LNHNV and CDR2 YYDKDF (reference sequence). This CDR3 contains 14 residues. V was trimmed by 6 bases and J by 3 bases, leaving 14 bases between them. Here the CDR3 reads CATSPDSLYYGYTI. The CDR3 nucleotides read TGTGCCACCAGTCCGGACAGTTTATACTATGGCTACACCATC.

This clonotype was observed many times. CDR3 region: CASSLGRYNQPQHF. The DNA for the CDR3 is TGTGCCAGCAGCTTAGGACGTTACAATCAGCCCCAGCATTTT. The chain joins TRBV7-2 to TRBJ1-5, with D hard to call. V was pared by 1 base and J by 3 bases, with 7 bases between. This CDR3 region has 14 residues. The germline V gene encodes CDR1 SGHTA and CDR2 FQGNSA. The full variable domain, in which reference TRBV7-2 and TRBJ1-5 provide the parts outside the CDR3, is GAGVSQSPSNKVTEKGKDVELRCDPISGHTALYWYRQSLGQGLEFLIYFQGNSAPDKSGLPSDRFSAERTGGSVSTLTIQRTQQEDSAVYLCASSLGRYNQPQHFGDGTRLSIL.

This clonotype was observed at least ten times. CDR3 sequence reads: CASSLPTSGGSSYEQYF. As DNA, the CDR3 is TGTGCCAGCAGCCTACCGACTAGCGGGGGCTCTAGCTACGAGCAGTACTTC. The chain has TRBV7-9 and TRBJ2-7; 12 nucleotides agree with TRBD2. V lost 5 bases and J lost 3; bases outside the gene matches: 11. The CDR3 contains 17 residues. Germline CDR1 is SEHNR and CDR2 is FQNEAQ (reference sequence).

V and J are TRBV28 and TRBJ2-3; D perhaps matches TRBD2 (5 bases). CDR1 and CDR2 from the germline V gene are MDHEN and SYDVKM. This CDR3 region has 15 residues. V was pared by 7 bases and J by 2 bases, with 16 bases between. The CDR3 loop reads CASTLGSVVTDTQYF. The CDR3 DNA reads as TGTGCCAGCACCCTGGGTAGCGTGGTCACAGATACGCAGTATTTT.

The CDR3 here is CSATGSGKVRTEAFF. The CDR3 nucleotides are TGCAGTGCTACCGGGTCGGGGAAAGTGAGAACTGAAGCTTTCTTT. The rearrangement links TRBV20-1 to TRBJ1-1; unclear D gene. Per the germline V gene, CDR1 is DFQATT and CDR2 is SNEGSKA (reference sequence). V was shortened by 4 bases and J by 5 bases, with 20 bases between the two germline ends. The CDR3 extends over 15 amino acids.

V usage is TRBV11-2 and J usage is TRBJ2-3; 11 bases match TRBD2. CDR1 and CDR2 (germline): SGHAT, FQNNGV. The CDR3 runs 16 residues. After removal of 1 base from V and 4 bases from J, the junction contained 4 bases not matched to a gene. DNA for the CDR3: TGTGCCAGCAGCTTAGTGGCTAGCGGGAGGCCAGATACGCAGTATTTT. Its protein product is CASSLVASGRPDTQYF.

The V gene is TRBV7-2, the J gene TRBJ2-3; 8 positions agree with TRBD2. V lost 5 bases, J lost 3 bases, and 10 bases stayed unmatched. The germline V gene encodes CDR1 SGHTA and CDR2 FQGNSA. The CDR3 length is 16 residues. CDR3 amino acids: CASSGPGGPSTDTQYF. CDR3 nucleotides: TGTGCCAGCAGCGGGCCGGGGGGGCCGTCGACAGATACGCAGTATTTT.

Many counts were recorded for this clonotype. This chain joins TRBV29-1 and TRBJ2-7; 8 bases line up with TRBD1. V lost 5 bases to trimming and J lost 0 bases; unmatched junction nucleotides: 6. From germline, CDR1 is SQVTM and CDR2 ANQGSEA. This CDR3 spans 14 amino acids. The CDR3 sequence: CSVKGQVNSYEQYF. As DNA, the CDR3 is TGCAGCGTTAAGGGACAGGTCAACTCCTACGAGCAGTACTTC.

In its sample, this clonotype was seen many times. The chain combines TRBV9 with TRBJ2-7, with D uncertain. Germline assignment: CDR1 SGDLS and CDR2 YYNGEE. The CDR3 has 13 residues. Trimming shortened V by 4 bases and J by 0 bases, and 8 bases separated the two germline ends. The CDR3 here is CASSSRPSYEQYF. The CDR3 DNA sequence: TGTGCCAGCAGCAGTCGACCCTCCTACGAGCAGTACTTC.

This clonotype occurred many times. The chain uses TRBV7-9 and TRBJ1-5; D is possibly TRBD1 (5 bases). This CDR3 has 15 amino acids. Germline CDR1 is SEHNR and CDR2 is FQNEAQ (reference sequence). V lost 1 base, J lost 5 bases, and 12 bases lay in between. CDR3 DNA: TGTGCCAGCAGCTTAGGGGGTAGGGGCGATCAGCCCCAGCATTTT. Translated: CASSLGGRGDQPQHF.

This clonotype came up many times. This sequence joins TRBV2 and TRBJ2-5, with 14 bases lining up with TRBD2. Per germline, CDR1 SNHLY and CDR2 FYNNEI. This CDR3 has 15 amino acids. J lost 5 bases, V lost 6 bases, and 5 bases had no gene match. The CDR3 spells CASSAGTSGGETQYF. The CDR3 coding sequence is TGTGCCAGCAGCGCCGGGACTAGCGGGGGCGAGACCCAGTACTTC.

J is TRBJ2-1 and V is TRBV11-3; 9 nucleotides line up with TRBD1. V shed 2 bases, J shed 8 bases, and the junction held 13 bases outside the gene matches. This CDR3 is 17 amino acids long. The germline V gene has CDR1 SGHNT and CDR2 YENEEA. The CDR3 DNA follows: TGTGCCAGCAGCTTATCATCCGGGAGACAGGGGGGTGATGAGCAGTTCTTC. Encoded protein: CASSLSSGRQGGDEQFF. The variable domain in full, completed from reference TRBV11-3 and TRBJ2-1, reads EAGVVQSPRYKIIEKKQPVAFWCNPISGHNTLYWYLQNLGQGPELLIRYENEEAVDDSQLPKDRFSAERLKGVDSTLKIQPAELGDSAVYLCASSLSSGRQGGDEQFFGPGTRLTVL.

This clonotype was recorded at least ten times. This sequence joins TRBV7-2 and TRBJ1-2; weak D call: TRBD1 (6 bases). The V gene's germline CDR1 is SGHTA and CDR2 FQGNSA. The V end lost 7 bases, the J end lost 1 base, and 16 bases lay between the germline ends. The CDR3 is 15 residues long. CDR3 residues: CASIRSGQINYGYTF. In DNA, the CDR3 is TGTGCCAGCATTAGGTCGGGACAAATTAACTATGGCTACACCTTC.

This clonotype was counted at least ten times. The conserved phenylalanine or tryptophan is not found at the CDR3 terminus, so this likely reflects a read error. The DNA is left out, because the CDR3 cannot be placed on it with certainty; the CDR3 is given as TCRdb lists it. The chain employs TRBV7-8 and TRBJ2-1. Germline CDR1 reads SGHVS; CDR2 reads FQNEAQ. The CDR3 is 9 residues long, counting both termini. CDR3 residues: CASSPEGPT.

The chain joins TRBV6-2 or TRBV6-3 to TRBJ2-1; 12 bases line up with TRBD2. CDR1 MNHEY and CDR2 SVGEGT come from the germline V gene. This CDR3 spans 13 amino acids. The ends lost 5 bases at V and 14 bases at J; junction bases unmatched: 7. Here the CDR3 DNA reads TGTGCCAGCAGTAGCCGGACTAGCGGGAAGGAGTTCTTC. It is translated as CASSSRTSGKEFF.

In regard to this clonotype: A read error is possible here, since a much larger clone lies one base away. This chain connects TRBV18 to TRBJ2-2, with D possibly being TRBD1 (5 bases). V lost 4 bases and J lost 4, with 16 bases in between. CDR3 length: 16 amino acids. Germline V gene sequence: CDR1 KGHSH, CDR2 LQKENI. The CDR3 DNA reads as TGTGCCAGCTCACTCAGTCCAGGGTACGTCACCGGGGAGCTGTTTTTT. It codes for CASSLSPGYVTGELFF.

This clonotype was seen repeatedly, ten times or more. The rearrangement uses TRBV7-6 and TRBJ2-3, with D possibly TRBD1 on 5 matching bases. CDR1 is SGHVS and CDR2 is FNYEAQ in the germline V gene. The length of the CDR3 is 19 residues. The V gene lost 5 bases and the J gene lost 0 bases, with 24 bases spanning the gap. CDR3 sequence reads: CASSPSRDFLTSSTDTQYF. The CDR3 bases are TGTGCCAGCAGCCCCTCCAGGGATTTCCTCACCTCTAGCACAGATACGCAGTATTTT.

This clonotype was counted many times. The V call is TRBV9, the J call TRBJ1-2, with 9 bases that match TRBD1. Germline CDR1 and CDR2: SGDLS and YYNGEE. Trimming took 2 bases from V and 5 from J; bases not matched to a gene: 1. The CDR3 has 13 residues. CDR3 sequence: CASSVGQGYGYTF. The CDR3 coding sequence is TGTGCCAGCAGCGTGGGACAGGGTTATGGCTACACCTTC.

This clonotype has more than one count but fewer than ten. V gene TRBV7-2 combines with J gene TRBJ2-3, with 8 bases identical to TRBD1. Germline V CDR1 and CDR2: SGHTA, FQGNSA. After removal of 4 bases from V and 4 bases from J, the junction contained 4 bases not matched to a gene. The CDR3 extends over 14 amino acids. This CDR3 reads CASSSDRGPDTQYF. For the CDR3, the DNA is TGTGCCAGCAGCTCAGACAGGGGCCCAGATACGCAGTATTTT.